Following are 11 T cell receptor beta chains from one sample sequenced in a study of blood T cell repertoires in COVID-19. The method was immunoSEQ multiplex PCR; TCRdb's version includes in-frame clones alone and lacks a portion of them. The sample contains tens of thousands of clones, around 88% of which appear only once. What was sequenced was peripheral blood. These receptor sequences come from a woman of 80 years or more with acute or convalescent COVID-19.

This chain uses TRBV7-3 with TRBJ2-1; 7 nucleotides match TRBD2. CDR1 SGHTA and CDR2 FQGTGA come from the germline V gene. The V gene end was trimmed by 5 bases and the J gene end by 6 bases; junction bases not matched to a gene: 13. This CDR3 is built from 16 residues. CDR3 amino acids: CASSPNGLGKFNEQFF. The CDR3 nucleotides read TGTGCCAGCAGCCCCAATGGACTAGGGAAGTTCAATGAGCAGTTCTTC.

DNA for the CDR3: TGTGCCAGCAGCCGATACAGGGGATTGAACACCGGGGAGCTGTTTTTT. This codes for CASSRYRGLNTGELFF. The rearrangement links TRBV5-6 to TRBJ2-2; 7 bases align to TRBD1. The trim removed 4 bases at V and 1 base at J, leaving 7 bases unmatched. Germline lookup yields CDR1 SGHDT and CDR2 YYEEEE. The CDR3 length is 16 residues.

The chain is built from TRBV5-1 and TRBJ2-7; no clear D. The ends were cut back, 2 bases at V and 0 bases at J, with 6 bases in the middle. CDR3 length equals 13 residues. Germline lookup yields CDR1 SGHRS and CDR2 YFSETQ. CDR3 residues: CASSFELSYEQYF. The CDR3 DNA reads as TGCGCCAGCAGCTTCGAGCTCTCCTACGAGCAGTACTTC.

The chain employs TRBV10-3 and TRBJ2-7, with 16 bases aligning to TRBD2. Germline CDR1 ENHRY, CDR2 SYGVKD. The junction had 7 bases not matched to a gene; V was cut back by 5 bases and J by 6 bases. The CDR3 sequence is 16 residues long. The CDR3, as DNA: TGTGCCATCAGTTCCGGGACTAGCGGGGGGGCGGGCGAGCAGTACTTC. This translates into CAISSGTSGGAGEQYF.

CDR3 sequence: CASSLAGGAGGNTIYF. The CDR3 DNA sequence: TGTGCCAGCAGCTTAGCGGGAGGGGCGGGTGGAAACACCATATATTTT. The V and J genes are TRBV7-2 and TRBJ1-3; a weak D match, TRBD1 (5 bases). V was trimmed by 0 bases and J by 3 bases, leaving 12 bases between them. The CDR3 contains 16 residues. The germline V gene has CDR1 SGHTA and CDR2 FQGNSA.

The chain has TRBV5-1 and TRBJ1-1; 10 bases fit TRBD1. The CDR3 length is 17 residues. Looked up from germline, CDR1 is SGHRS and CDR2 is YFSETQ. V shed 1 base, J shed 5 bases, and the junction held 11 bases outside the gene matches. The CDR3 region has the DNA TGCGCCAGCAGCTTGACACCCGGACAGGGGGTCCGGACTGAAGCTTTCTTT. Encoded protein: CASSLTPGQGVRTEAFF.

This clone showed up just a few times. In DNA, the CDR3 is TGTGCCAGCAGCTCCTTGGGAGGGAGCACCTTC. It is translated as CASSSLGGSTF. This rearrangement joins TRBV7-2 to TRBJ1-2, with D uncertain. V lost 4 bases and J lost 13, with 13 bases in between. CDR3 size: 11 residues. The germline V gene has CDR1 SGHTA and CDR2 FQGNSA.

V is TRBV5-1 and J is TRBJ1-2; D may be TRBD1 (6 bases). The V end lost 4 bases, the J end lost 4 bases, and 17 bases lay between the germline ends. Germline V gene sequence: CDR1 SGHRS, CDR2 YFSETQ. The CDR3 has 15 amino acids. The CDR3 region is CASSPVAGATYGYTF. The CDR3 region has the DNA TGCGCCAGCAGCCCGGTGGCAGGGGCTACCTATGGCTACACCTTC.

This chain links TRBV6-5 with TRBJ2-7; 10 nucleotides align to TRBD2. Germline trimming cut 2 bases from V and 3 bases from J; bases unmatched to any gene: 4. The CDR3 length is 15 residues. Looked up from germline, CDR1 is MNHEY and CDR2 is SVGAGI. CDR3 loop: CASSYGGLADYEQYF. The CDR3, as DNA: TGTGCCAGCAGTTACGGAGGACTAGCGGACTACGAGCAGTACTTC.

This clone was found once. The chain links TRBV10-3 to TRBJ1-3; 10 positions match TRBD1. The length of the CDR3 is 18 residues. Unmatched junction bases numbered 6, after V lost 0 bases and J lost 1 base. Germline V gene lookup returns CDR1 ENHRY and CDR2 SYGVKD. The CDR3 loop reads CAISESMAGQGSGNTIYF. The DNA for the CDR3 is TGTGCCATCAGTGAGTCAATGGCGGGACAGGGGTCTGGAAACACCATATATTTT.

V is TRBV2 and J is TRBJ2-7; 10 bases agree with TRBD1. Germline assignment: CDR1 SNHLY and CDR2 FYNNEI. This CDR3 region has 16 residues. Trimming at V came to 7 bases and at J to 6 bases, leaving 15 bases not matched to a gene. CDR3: CASIPPAGQGVSEQYF. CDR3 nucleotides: TGTGCCAGCATCCCCCCTGCAGGACAGGGGGTATCCGAGCAGTACTTC.